This T cell receptor (beta chain) comes out of a study of cytomegalovirus exposure and HLA in healthy donors. Unmatched junction bases numbered 2, after V lost 0 bases and J lost 5 bases. The length of the CDR3 is 15 residues. The germline CDR1 and CDR2 sequences are LNHNV and YYDKDF (reference sequence). PCR employed 60 Vbeta and 13 Jbeta primers. TCRdb's copy holds only in-frame clones and misses some; the assay was immunoSEQ multiplex PCR. The table has fewer than 45,000 clones, approximately 79% seen once. Sequenced input: PBMCs. The chain is built from TRBV15 and TRBJ1-1; 11 bases map to TRBD1. The receptor was isolated from a woman aged 30 to 39 in good health and CMV-seropositive. The DNA for the CDR3 is TGTGCCACCAGCAGAGATGGGACAGGGGGAACTGAAGCTTTCTTT. Its translation is CATSRDGTGGTEAFF.